There are a few counts of the clone carrying this T cell receptor (beta chain). The sample comes from a study of identical twins. A single record per CDR3 protein comes from TCRdb applying MiXCR to the 5' RACE reads. The repertoire includes around 1.7 million distinct CDR3 sequences, about 32% of them detected once, and less than 0.35% sits in the top ten. This clonotype was obtained from a newborn girl in good health. The sample was cord blood.

In nucleotides, the CDR3 is TGCAGTGCTAGCCCTCGGGAGGCAAAAAACATTCAGTACTTC. The encoded protein is CSASPREAKNIQYF. The chain recombines TRBV20-1 with TRBJ2-4; TRBD2 matches at 7 bases. V shed 3 bases, J shed 4 bases, and the junction held 6 bases outside the gene matches. CDR3 length: 14 amino acids. Germline CDR1 and CDR2: DFQATT and SNEGSKA (reference sequence).